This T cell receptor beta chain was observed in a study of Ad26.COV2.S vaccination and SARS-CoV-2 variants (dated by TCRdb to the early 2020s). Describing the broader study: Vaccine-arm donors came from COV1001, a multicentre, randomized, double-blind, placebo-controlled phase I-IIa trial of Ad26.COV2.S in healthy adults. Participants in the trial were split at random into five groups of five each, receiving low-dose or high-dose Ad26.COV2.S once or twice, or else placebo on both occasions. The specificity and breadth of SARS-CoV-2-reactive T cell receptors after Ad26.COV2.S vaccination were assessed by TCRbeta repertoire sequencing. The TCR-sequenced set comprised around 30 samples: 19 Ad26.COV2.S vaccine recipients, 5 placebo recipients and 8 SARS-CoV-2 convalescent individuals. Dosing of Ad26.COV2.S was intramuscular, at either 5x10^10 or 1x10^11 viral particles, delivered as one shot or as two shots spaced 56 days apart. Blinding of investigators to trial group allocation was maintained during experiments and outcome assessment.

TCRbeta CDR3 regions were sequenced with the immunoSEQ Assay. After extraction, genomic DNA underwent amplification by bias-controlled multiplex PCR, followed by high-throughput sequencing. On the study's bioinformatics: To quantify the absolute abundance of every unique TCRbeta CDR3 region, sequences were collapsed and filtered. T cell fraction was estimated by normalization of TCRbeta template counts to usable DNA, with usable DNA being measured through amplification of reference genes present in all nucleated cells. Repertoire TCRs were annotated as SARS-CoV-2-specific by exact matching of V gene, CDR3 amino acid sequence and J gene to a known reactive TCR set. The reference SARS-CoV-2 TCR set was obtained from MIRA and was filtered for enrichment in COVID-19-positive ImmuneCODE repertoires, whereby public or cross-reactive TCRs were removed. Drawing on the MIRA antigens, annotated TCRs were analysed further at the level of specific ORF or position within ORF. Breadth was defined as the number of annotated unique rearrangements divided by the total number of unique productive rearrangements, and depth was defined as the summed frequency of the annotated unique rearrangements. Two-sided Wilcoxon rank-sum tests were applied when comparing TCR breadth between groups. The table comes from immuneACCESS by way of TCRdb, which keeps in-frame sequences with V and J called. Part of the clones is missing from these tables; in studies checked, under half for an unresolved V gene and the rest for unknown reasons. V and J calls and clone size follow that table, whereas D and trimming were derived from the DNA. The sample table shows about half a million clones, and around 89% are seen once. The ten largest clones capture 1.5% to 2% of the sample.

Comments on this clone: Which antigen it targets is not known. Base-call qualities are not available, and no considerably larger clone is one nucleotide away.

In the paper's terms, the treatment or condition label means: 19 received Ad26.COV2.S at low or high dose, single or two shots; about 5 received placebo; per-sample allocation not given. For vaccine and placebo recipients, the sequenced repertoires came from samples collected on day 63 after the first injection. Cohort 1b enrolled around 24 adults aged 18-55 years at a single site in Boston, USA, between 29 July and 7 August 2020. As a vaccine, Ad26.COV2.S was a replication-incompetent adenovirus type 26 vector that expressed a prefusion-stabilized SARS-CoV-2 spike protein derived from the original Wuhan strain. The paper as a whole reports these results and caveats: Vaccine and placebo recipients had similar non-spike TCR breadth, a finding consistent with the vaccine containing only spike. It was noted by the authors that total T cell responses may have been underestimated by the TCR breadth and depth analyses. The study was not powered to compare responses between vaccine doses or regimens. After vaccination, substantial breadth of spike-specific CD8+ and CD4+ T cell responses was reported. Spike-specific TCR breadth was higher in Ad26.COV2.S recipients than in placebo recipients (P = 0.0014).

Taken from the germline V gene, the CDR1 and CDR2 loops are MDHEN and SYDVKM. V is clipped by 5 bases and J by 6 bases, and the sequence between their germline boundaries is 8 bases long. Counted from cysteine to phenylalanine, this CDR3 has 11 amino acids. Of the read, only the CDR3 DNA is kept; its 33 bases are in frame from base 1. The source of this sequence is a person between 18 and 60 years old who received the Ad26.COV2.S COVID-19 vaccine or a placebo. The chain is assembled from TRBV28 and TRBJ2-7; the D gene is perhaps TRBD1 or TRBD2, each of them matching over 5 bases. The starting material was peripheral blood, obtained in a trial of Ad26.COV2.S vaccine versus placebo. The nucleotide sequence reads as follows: TGTGCCAGCAGTGGGGGTCTCGAGCAGTACTTC. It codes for CASSGGLEQYF.